The 24 T cell receptor beta chains presented below share a single source sample, sequenced in a study of Ad26.COV2.S vaccination and SARS-CoV-2 variants. Treatment indicated: roughly 18 received Ad26.COV2.S at low or high dose, single or two shots; 5 received placebo; per-sample allocation not given. Sampling happened 63 days after the first vaccine or placebo injection. Profiled with immunoSEQ multiplex PCR; TCRdb holds only in-frame clones, not every one. Of about 450,000 clones in the sample, roughly nine tenths are singletons; the top ten hold around 2.6%. This sample comprised peripheral blood, obtained in a trial of Ad26.COV2.S vaccine versus placebo. These receptors came from a person between 18 and 65 years old who received the Ad26.COV2.S COVID-19 vaccine or a placebo.

This chain uses TRBV18 with TRBJ2-7; the D gene is possibly TRBD2 (6 bases). The V end was cut by 3 bases, the J end by 6 bases, with 6 bases between. In germline, CDR1 is KGHSH, CDR2 LQKENI. This CDR3 comprises 11 residues. The DNA of the CDR3 is TGTGCCAGCTCACCGGGGGGCGAGCAGTACGTC. Its translation: CASSPGGEQYV.

This chain links TRBV5-1 with TRBJ1-2; D gene unclear. This CDR3 contains 12 residues. V lost 3 bases to trimming and J lost 7 bases, with 10 bases between them. Germline V gene lookup returns CDR1 SGHRS and CDR2 YFSETQ. This CDR3 is CASSSSWGGYTF. The CDR3 nucleotides read TGCGCCAGCAGCTCGAGCTGGGGTGGCTACACCTTC.

The chain has TRBV7-2 and TRBJ1-3; the D is unclear. CDR3 length: 16 residues. V dropped 2 bases and J dropped 0 bases, with 11 bases sitting between them. Looked up from germline, CDR1 is SGHTA and CDR2 is FQGNSA. The CDR3 loop reads CASSLRAVGSGNTIYF. The CDR3 nucleotides are TGTGCCAGCAGCTTACGGGCGGTCGGCTCTGGAAACACCATATATTTT.

V is TRBV7-8 and J is TRBJ1-2, with 7 positions matching TRBD1. The germline V gene encodes CDR1 SGHVS and CDR2 FQNEAQ. Trimming took 5 bases from V and 0 from J; bases not matched to a gene: 18. CDR3 size: 19 residues. CDR3 in amino acids: CASSAYRGQKTTANYGYTF. The CDR3 DNA is TGTGCCAGCAGCGCCTACAGGGGACAGAAAACTACCGCTAACTATGGCTACACCTTC.

CDR3 protein: CASPWSSYEQYF. CDR3 in DNA: TGTGCCAGCCCATGGAGCTCCTACGAGCAGTACTTC. The V call is TRBV27, the J call TRBJ2-7; no definite D call. The V gene's germline CDR1 is MNHEY and CDR2 SMNVEV (reference sequence). Deletions cut 8 bases from V and 0 bases from J, with 8 bases between. This CDR3 comprises 12 residues.

This clone was counted once. The chain joins TRBV6-5 to TRBJ2-5; a possible D gene is TRBD2 (7 bases). V gave up 7 bases and J gave up 7 bases, with 13 bases separating them. The germline gives CDR1 MNHEY, CDR2 SVGAGI. This CDR3 spans 12 amino acids. The CDR3 DNA reads as TGTGCCAGCACTGCGGGGGCAGGGACCCAGTACTTC. Protein product: CASTAGAGTQYF.

This chain connects TRBV7-6 to TRBJ2-1; D not resolved. Germline V gives CDR1 SGHVS, CDR2 FNYEAQ. The CDR3 totals 13 residues. V lost 1 base, J lost 2 bases, and 3 bases lay in between. The CDR3 loop reads CASSLGPYNEQFF. DNA for the CDR3: TGTGCCAGCAGCTTAGGGCCCTACAATGAGCAGTTCTTC.

This clone came up a few times. CDR3 loop: CASSGTSGPGENEQFF. The CDR3 nucleotides read TGTGCCAGCAGCGGGACTAGCGGTCCGGGGGAGAATGAGCAGTTCTTC. The V and J genes are TRBV7-2 and TRBJ2-1; the match to TRBD2 covers 11 bases. Germline CDR1 reads SGHTA; CDR2 reads FQGNSA. The junction had 10 bases not matched to a gene; V was cut back by 5 bases and J by 7 bases. This CDR3 is built from 16 residues. The variable domain in full, with the rest retrieved from reference TRBV7-2 and TRBJ2-1, is GAGVSQSPSNKVTEKGKDVELRCDPISGHTALYWYRQSLGQGLEFLIYFQGNSAPDKSGLPSDRFSAERTGGSVSTLTIQRTQQEDSAVYLCASSGTSGPGENEQFFGPGTRLTVL.

This clone was recorded once. The sample holds other DNA sequences that translate to the same CDR3. The chain combines TRBV5-1 with TRBJ1-2; D uncertain. The CDR3 consists of 12 residues. CDR1 is SGHRS and CDR2 is YFSETQ in the germline V gene. Trimming cost V 0 bases and J 4 bases, with 4 bases left between them. Here the CDR3 DNA reads TGCGCCAGCAGCTTGGATGGCTATGGCTACACCTTC. Translated, it gives CASSLDGYGYTF. Full variable domain (missing parts from reference TRBV5-1 and TRBJ1-2): KAGVTQTPRYLIKTRGQQVTLSCSPISGHRSVSWYQQTPGQGLQFLFEYFSETQRNKGNFPGRFSGRQFSNSRSEMNVSTLELGDSALYLCASSLDGYGYTFGSGTRLTVV.

This clone appeared a single time. The chain is built from TRBV5-4 and TRBJ1-4; D is perhaps TRBD1 (6 bases). This CDR3 has 14 amino acids. V was trimmed by 2 bases and J by 7 bases, leaving 12 bases between them. Looked up from germline, CDR1 is SGHNT and CDR2 is YYREEE (reference sequence). CDR3 coding DNA: TGTGCCAGCAGCTTCTCAGGGGTACGTGAAAAACTGTTTTTT. It codes for CASSFSGVREKLFF.

The chain employs TRBV7-9 and TRBJ2-1; 14 positions agree with TRBD2. Trimming cost V 6 bases and J 0 bases; bases outside gene matches: 7. The CDR3 has 18 residues. Germline lookup yields CDR1 SEHNR and CDR2 FQNEAQ (reference sequence). The CDR3 DNA sequence: TGTGCCAGCAGTCCCGGGACTAGCGGGGGCAGCTCCTACAATGAGCAGTTCTTC. Amino acid sequence: CASSPGTSGGSSYNEQFF.

This clone was recorded only once. This chain joins TRBV9 and TRBJ1-2, with D hard to call. CDR1 is SGDLS and CDR2 is YYNGEE in the germline V gene. The CDR3 has 15 amino acids. Trimming took off 1 base at V and 7 bases at J, with 17 bases between the two ends. The DNA of the CDR3 is TGTGCCAGCAGCGTAAGCTCCCGGGCCCCCGGTGGCTACACCTTC. The encoded protein is CASSVSSRAPGGYTF.

The chain links TRBV25-1 to TRBJ2-3; 9 bases match TRBD2. CDR1 is MGHDK and CDR2 is SYGVNS in the germline V gene. V dropped 6 bases and J dropped 6; count of bases not matched to a gene: 10. The CDR3 has 15 amino acids. The CDR3 loop reads CASSLGLARPDTQYF. CDR3 nucleotides: TGTGCCAGCAGCCTAGGACTAGCGAGACCGGATACGCAGTATTTT.

This clone appeared a few times. The rearrangement joins TRBV5-1 to TRBJ1-3; 11 bases line up with TRBD1. J was trimmed by 3 bases and V by 4 bases; bases with no gene match: 3. Per germline, CDR1 SGHRS and CDR2 YFSETQ. The CDR3 runs 15 residues. As DNA, the CDR3 is TGCGCCAGCAGCCCCGGGACAGGGGGTGGAAACACCATATATTTT. It specifies CASSPGTGGGNTIYF. The full variable domain, rest sourced from reference TRBV5-1 and TRBJ1-3, is KAGVTQTPRYLIKTRGQQVTLSCSPISGHRSVSWYQQTPGQGLQFLFEYFSETQRNKGNFPGRFSGRQFSNSRSEMNVSTLELGDSALYLCASSPGTGGGNTIYFGEGSWLTVV.

V usage is TRBV28 and J usage is TRBJ1-2, with 8 bases that match TRBD1. The CDR3 sequence is 15 residues long. The trim removed 6 bases at V and 7 bases at J, leaving 13 bases unmatched. The V gene's germline CDR1 is MDHEN and CDR2 SYDVKM. The CDR3 protein is CASSQFRQGIGGYTF. Here the CDR3 DNA reads TGTGCCAGCAGCCAATTCCGACAGGGGATTGGTGGCTACACCTTC.

This chain links TRBV7-9 with TRBJ1-2; D is undetermined. The CDR3 is 11 residues long. Trimming shortened V by 7 bases and J by 13 bases, and 16 bases separated the two germline ends. The germline V gene has CDR1 SEHNR and CDR2 FQNEAQ (reference sequence). In DNA, the CDR3 is TGTGCCAGCACAAAAGGGCCTCCCTGCACCTTC. Residues: CASTKGPPCTF.

The V call is TRBV4-3, the J call TRBJ1-3; a weak D match, TRBD1 (5 bases). Deletions cut 0 bases from V and 4 bases from J, with 10 bases between. This CDR3 is 15 amino acids long. Per germline, CDR1 LGHNA and CDR2 YSLEER. The CDR3 DNA is TGCGCCAGCAGCCAAGAACCCTGGGGGGGAAACACCATATATTTT. It encodes CASSQEPWGGNTIYF.

The chain employs TRBV19 and TRBJ1-1; TRBD1 matches 8 bases. This CDR3 region has 15 residues. Germline V CDR1 and CDR2: LNHDA, SQIVND (reference sequence). The junction had 8 bases not matched to a gene; V was cut back by 3 bases and J by 5 bases. This chain's CDR3 is CASSISPGGYTEAFF. The DNA for the CDR3 is TGTGCCAGTAGTATCTCCCCAGGGGGCTATACTGAAGCTTTCTTT.

This sequence joins TRBV9 and TRBJ1-1, with 7 bases identical to TRBD1. V trimming: 4 bases; J trimming: 7 bases; junction bases outside the gene matches: 7. Germline CDR1 is SGDLS and CDR2 is YYNGEE. This CDR3 is 13 amino acids long. CDR3 coding DNA: TGTGCCAGCAGCCCCTCAAGGGGGCTTGAAGCTTTCTTT. Encoded protein: CASSPSRGLEAFF.

The chain carries TRBV5-1 and TRBJ2-7; 9 bases are shared with TRBD2. Germline CDR1 SGHRS, CDR2 YFSETQ. The junction had 3 bases not matched to a gene; V was cut back by 1 base and J by 7 bases. The CDR3 spans 13 residues. CDR3 in amino acids: CASSLSGGREQYV. The CDR3 coding sequence is TGCGCCAGCAGCTTGAGCGGGGGGCGTGAGCAGTACGTC.

This sequence joins TRBV11-3 and TRBJ2-7; 7 bases align to TRBD1. The CDR3 spans 15 residues. Germline CDR1 reads SGHNT; CDR2 reads YENEEA. The V segment lost 1 base and the J segment 2 bases; nucleotides outside the gene matches: 5. The DNA for the CDR3 is TGTGCCAGCAGCTTAGGAGGGACAGCGCCCTACGAGCAGTACGTC. This codes for CASSLGGTAPYEQYV.

The rearrangement joins TRBV9 to TRBJ1-6; D gene uncertain. Per germline, CDR1 SGDLS and CDR2 YYNGEE. V was trimmed by 0 bases and J by 10 bases, leaving 14 bases between them. This CDR3 has 15 residues. This CDR3 is CASSVEPGRVSPLHF. In DNA form, the CDR3 reads TGTGCCAGCAGCGTAGAACCGGGCCGTGTCTCACCCCTCCACTTT. The full variable domain, in which reference TRBV9 and TRBJ1-6 provide the parts outside the CDR3, is DSGVTQTPKHLITATGQRVTLRCSPRSGDLSVYWYQQSLDQGLQFLIQYYNGEERAKGNILERFSAQQFPDLHSELNLSSLELGDSALYFCASSVEPGRVSPLHFGNGTRLTVT.

This clone appeared once. The V and J genes are TRBV5-1 and TRBJ1-2; tentative D call: TRBD1 (6 bases). Germline V gene lookup returns CDR1 SGHRS and CDR2 YFSETQ. This CDR3 region has 18 residues. V dropped 0 bases and J dropped 6 bases, with 24 bases sitting between them. The CDR3, as DNA: TGCGCCAGCAGCTTGGTCCCCGGGGGAACCGGGACATCAGATGGCTACACCTTC. This translates into CASSLVPGGTGTSDGYTF.

V is TRBV6-1 and J is TRBJ2-7; D possibly uses TRBD1 or TRBD2 (5 bases each). The CDR3 is 13 amino acids. The germline V gene has CDR1 MNHNS and CDR2 SASEGT. The DNA for the CDR3 is TGTGCCAGCAGTAAAGCCGACGGGGCCGAGCAGTACGTC. Protein sequence: CASSKADGAEQYV.